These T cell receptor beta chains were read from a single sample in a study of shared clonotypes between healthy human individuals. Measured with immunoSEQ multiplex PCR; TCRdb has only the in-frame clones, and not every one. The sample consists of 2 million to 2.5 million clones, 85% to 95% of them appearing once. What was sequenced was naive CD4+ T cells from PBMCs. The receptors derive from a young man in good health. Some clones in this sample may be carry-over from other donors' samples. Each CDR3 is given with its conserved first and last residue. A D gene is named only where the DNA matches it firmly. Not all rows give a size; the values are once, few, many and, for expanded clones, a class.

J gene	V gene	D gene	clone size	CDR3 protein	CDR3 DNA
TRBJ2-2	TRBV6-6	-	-	CASSYDRLLNTGELFF	TGTGCCAGCAGTTACGACAGGCTTTTGAACACCGGGGAGCTGTTTTTT
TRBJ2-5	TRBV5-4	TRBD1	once	CASSARNRGQETQYF	TGTGCCAGCAGCGCACGAAACAGGGGACAAGAGACCCAGTACTTC
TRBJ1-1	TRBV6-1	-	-	CASSAPGRSNTEAFF	TGTGCCAGCAGTGCCCCAGGCAGGTCGAACACTGAAGCTTTCTTT
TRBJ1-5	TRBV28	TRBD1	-	CASTTGTGDQPQHF	TGTGCCAGCACTACGGGGACAGGGGATCAGCCCCAGCATTTT
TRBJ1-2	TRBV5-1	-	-	CASSSGGPNYGYTF	TGCGCCAGCAGCTCGGGAGGACCAAACTATGGCTACACCTTC
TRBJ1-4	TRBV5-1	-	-	CASSFGASNEKLFF	TGCGCCAGCAGCTTCGGGGCCAGTAATGAAAAACTGTTTTTT
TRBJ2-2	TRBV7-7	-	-	CASSYSRETGELFF	TGTGCCAGCAGCTACTCCCGGGAGACCGGGGAGCTGTTTTTT
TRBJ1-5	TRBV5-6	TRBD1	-	CASSPSDRVAQPQHF	TGTGCCAGCAGCCCCTCGGACAGGGTGGCCCAGCCCCAGCATTTT
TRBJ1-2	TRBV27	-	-	CASRPSGYGYTF	TGTGCCAGCAGACCTTCAGGCTATGGCTACACCTTC
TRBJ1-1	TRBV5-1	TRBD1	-	CASSPIDRGVSEAFF	TGCGCCAGCAGCCCCATAGACAGGGGGGTGTCTGAAGCTTTCTTT
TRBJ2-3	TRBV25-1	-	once	CASGRVLGYTDTQYF	TGTGCCAGCGGCCGGGTTTTGGGGTATACAGATACGCAGTATTTT